The rows below give T cell receptor beta chains drawn from one sample of a study of cytomegalovirus exposure and HLA in healthy donors. Some clones are missing from TCRdb's copy, which holds only in-frame ones; the method was immunoSEQ multiplex PCR. The sample lists nearly 200,000 clones, 80% to 90% seen once, with around 15% in the top ten. The specimen sequenced was PBMCs. All receptors come from a woman in her 30s in good health and CMV-seropositive. CDR3s leave out the opening cysteine and the closing phenylalanine or tryptophan. Some rows have no size entry. The others give once, few or many, or a class for an expanded clone.

TRBJ1-5 TRBV7-2 - ASSLQSNQPQH
TRBJ2-3 TRBV7-2 - ASSSGYTQY
TRBJ2-5 TRBV25-1 - ASRGGIETQY
TRBJ2-1 TRBV29-1 - SVVEVGSLAGEQF
TRBJ2-3 TRBV7-8 - ASSLDPSGGTDTQY
TRBJ2-7 TRBV5-1 - ASSLETSGMALAGYEQY
TRBJ1-2 TRBV25-1 - ASSDTGYYGYT
TRBJ2-7 TRBV5-1 - ASSLGFAGGYEQY
TRBJ2-7 TRBV19 - ASSTQDRPYEQY
TRBJ2-5 TRBV28 - ASSLLVERETQY
TRBJ2-2 TRBV19 - ASIISTGVKNTGELF
TRBJ2-1 TRBV5-1 - ASRQGQGSSYNEQF
TRBJ1-2 TRBV30 few AWSVGQGYT
TRBJ2-5 TRBV18 - ASSPSEETQY
TRBJ1-1 TRBV11-2 - ASSLGQGWTEAF
TRBJ2-1 TRBV9 - ASSLYILPGGTYNEQF
TRBJ1-1 TRBV2 - ASSTILQKNTEAF
TRBJ2-4 TRBV29-1 - SVSGLAKNIQY
TRBJ2-3 TRBV29-1 - SVAQGATLTDTQY
TRBJ1-2 TRBV2 few ASRRDTSNYGYT
TRBJ2-7 TRBV6-5 - ASKREAGPSVKQY
TRBJ2-7 TRBV2 - ASSAPGTNYEQY
TRBJ2-5 TRBV6-5 - ASRTGARETQY
TRBJ2-5 TRBV29-1 - SVSTSSGSRGETQY
TRBJ2-7 TRBV28 - ASSSPIWGPPYEQY
TRBJ2-7 TRBV5-1 - ASSFEGWAHEQY
TRBJ2-7 TRBV15 - ATSHFRGGEQY
TRBJ1-5 TRBV7-9 - ASRQGDQPQH
TRBJ2-7 TRBV19 - ASSIRGEQY
TRBJ2-1 TRBV9 - ASSVVSDSYNEQF
TRBJ2-3 TRBV11-2 - ASRPIPGQGTDTQY